These 15 T cell receptor beta chains were sequenced from one sample in a study of CD8 T cells in Susac syndrome. Random hexamers were used to reverse transcribe about 0.5 to 1 ug of RNA. From the immunoSEQ multiplex PCR reads, TCRdb called clonotypes with MiXCR, one entry per CDR3 protein. Of around 150,000 distinct CDR3 sequences listed, 85% to 95% are singletons. The sequencing input was CD8+ T cells from PBMCs. These receptors came from a human donor in good health.

The chain uses TRBV7-8 and TRBJ2-3; D is uncertain. Germline values: CDR1 SGHVS, CDR2 FQNEAQ. Trimming pared 1 base from V and 4 bases from J, leaving 3 bases between. CDR3 length equals 12 residues. CDR3 region: CASSLEADTQYF. The DNA for the CDR3 is TGTGCCAGCAGCTTAGAGGCAGATACGCAGTATTTT.

The chain recombines TRBV28 with TRBJ1-2; 7 bases line up with TRBD1. The germline gives CDR1 MDHEN, CDR2 SYDVKM. The CDR3 has 14 residues. Trimming cost V 4 bases and J 5 bases; bases outside gene matches: 7. CDR3 nucleotides: TGTGCCAGCAGTTCTCGGACAGGTCCATATGGCTACACCTTC. It encodes CASSSRTGPYGYTF.

The chain has TRBV29-1 and TRBJ2-7; the D is unclear. Trimming cost V 4 bases and J 2 bases, with 9 bases left between them. The CDR3 length is 12 residues. Germline V gene sequence: CDR1 SQVTM, CDR2 ANQGSEA. The CDR3: CSVGGTTYEQYF. The CDR3 nucleotides read TGCAGCGTTGGAGGAACCACCTACGAGCAGTACTTC.

The chain has TRBV28 and TRBJ2-1; 10 nucleotides agree with TRBD2. Germline-derived CDR1 and CDR2 are MDHEN and SYDVKM. Germline trimming cut 2 bases from V and 3 bases from J; bases unmatched to any gene: 4. This CDR3 is 16 amino acids long. The CDR3 protein is CASSLGLAGVYNEQFF. The CDR3 coding sequence is TGTGCCAGCAGTTTAGGGCTAGCGGGGGTCTACAATGAGCAGTTCTTC.

The rearrangement links TRBV20-1 to TRBJ2-1, with 7 bases identical to TRBD1. J lost 6 bases, V lost 6 bases, and 8 bases had no gene match. The germline V gene encodes CDR1 DFQATT and CDR2 SNEGSKA (reference sequence). The CDR3 consists of 13 residues. CDR3 residues: CSAQTGQSNEQFF. DNA of the CDR3: TGCAGTGCACAGACGGGACAGTCCAATGAGCAGTTCTTC.

This clonotype is a singleton in its sample. This chain links TRBV7-3 with TRBJ2-1; D gene ambiguous. CDR1 is SGHTA, CDR2 FQGTGA, per germline. CDR3 length: 15 amino acids. Trimming stripped 2 bases from V and 4 bases from J, with 12 bases between. This chain's CDR3 is CASSLGITRYNEQFF. The CDR3 bases are TGTGCCAGCAGCTTAGGGATTACGCGGTACAATGAGCAGTTCTTC.

The chain couples TRBV27 to TRBJ2-1; TRBD2 matches at 7 bases. J was trimmed by 6 bases and V by 5 bases; bases with no gene match: 7. Germline CDR1 MNHEY, CDR2 SMNVEV (reference sequence). The CDR3 runs 14 residues. The CDR3: CASSSAGEVNEQFF. The CDR3 region has the DNA TGTGCCAGCAGTAGCGCGGGAGAAGTCAATGAGCAGTTCTTC.

The J gene is TRBJ2-1, the V gene TRBV6-2 or TRBV6-3, with TRBD2 matching 12 bases. The length of the CDR3 is 14 residues. From germline, CDR1 is MNHEY and CDR2 SVGEGT. Trimming removed 6 bases from V and 8 bases from J; junction bases left unmatched: 5. CDR3 nucleotide sequence: TGTGCCAGCAGACGACTAGCGGGAGTTTATGAGCAGTTCTTC. It specifies CASRRLAGVYEQFF.

J is TRBJ2-1 and V is TRBV7-9; 8 bases line up with TRBD2. Looked up from germline, CDR1 is SEHNR and CDR2 is FQNEAQ (reference sequence). This CDR3 comprises 17 residues. J lost 3 bases, V lost 5 bases, and 12 bases had no gene match. The CDR3: CASSPPPGLVNYNEQFF. The CDR3 DNA reads as TGTGCCAGCAGCCCACCACCGGGACTAGTTAACTACAATGAGCAGTTCTTC.

Comments on this clonotype: Its ends do not fully match the called genes, so a read error is possible. The rearrangement links TRBV9 to TRBJ2-1, with a weak D call TRBD1 (6 bases). CDR3 length equals 13 residues. Germline V CDR1 and CDR2: SGDLS, YYNGEE. CDR3 nucleotides: TGTGCCAGCAGCATCGACAGGTACACTGAGCAGTTCTTC. This sequence encodes CASSIDRYTEQFF.

V and J are TRBV9 and TRBJ2-3; possibly TRBD2 for D (6 bases). V lost 0 bases and J 1 base, leaving 9 bases between the germline ends. This CDR3 contains 15 residues. Germline V CDR1 and CDR2: SGDLS, YYNGEE. The CDR3 nucleotides read TGTGCCAGCAGCGTAGTACCTAGCGGCACAGATACGCAGTATTTT. This translates into CASSVVPSGTDTQYF.

The chain joins TRBV20-1 to TRBJ2-7; D is unresolved. Looked up from germline, CDR1 is DFQATT and CDR2 is SNEGSKA (reference sequence). The CDR3 sequence is 10 residues long. V was pared by 6 bases and J by 3 bases, with 6 bases between. In DNA, the CDR3 is TGCAGTGCCCCTAGCTACGAGCAGTACTTC. This translates into CSAPSYEQYF.

The chain recombines TRBV20-1 with TRBJ2-1; 8 positions match TRBD2. The CDR3 has 15 residues. V shed 3 bases and J 3 bases; nucleotides not matched to a gene: 7. Germline CDR1 DFQATT, CDR2 SNEGSKA (reference sequence). The CDR3, as DNA: TGCAGTGCTAGTTGGCTAGCGGGCTTCTACAATGAGCAGTTCTTC. Encoded protein: CSASWLAGFYNEQFF.

J is TRBJ2-3 and V is TRBV20-1, with D hard to call. The V and J ends lost 0 bases and 4 bases respectively, with 11 bases between them. CDR1 is DFQATT and CDR2 is SNEGSKA in the germline V gene (reference sequence). This CDR3 spans 14 amino acids. The CDR3 sequence is CSARDTRGPDTQYF. The CDR3 DNA is TGCAGTGCTAGAGATACCAGAGGACCAGATACGCAGTATTTT.

The chain combines TRBV24-1 with TRBJ2-7, with 11 bases that match TRBD2. The CDR3 length is 17 residues. The trim removed 4 bases at V and 4 bases at J, leaving 11 bases unmatched. Germline V gene sequence: CDR1 KGHDR, CDR2 SFDVKD. CDR3 amino acids: CATSDGTSGPKGYEQYF. CDR3 DNA: TGTGCCACCAGTGACGGGACTAGCGGACCTAAAGGGTACGAGCAGTACTTC.